These 20 T cell receptor beta chains were all obtained from the same sample, sequenced in a study of blood T cell repertoires in COVID-19. Some clones are missing from TCRdb's copy, which holds only in-frame ones; the method was immunoSEQ multiplex PCR. Here the sample spans about 100,000 clones, about nine tenths being singletons. Sequencing input: peripheral blood. These receptors were obtained from a man in his forties or fifties with active or convalescent COVID-19.

The rearrangement joins TRBV28 to TRBJ2-4, with D possibly matching TRBD1 (6 bases). Trimming took off 2 bases at V and 1 base at J, with 12 bases between the two ends. CDR3 length equals 16 residues. Germline lookup yields CDR1 MDHEN and CDR2 SYDVKM. The CDR3 is CASSLQGMMAKNIQYF. For the CDR3, the DNA is TGTGCCAGCAGTTTACAGGGGATGATGGCCAAAAACATTCAGTACTTC. Looking up the rest from reference TRBV28 and TRBJ2-4 gives the full variable domain: DVKVTQSSRYLVKRTGEKVFLECVQDMDHENMFWYRQDPGLGLRLIYFSYDVKMKEKGDIPEGYSVSREKKERFSLILESASTNQTSMYLCASSLQGMMAKNIQYFGAGTRLSVL.

The rearrangement links TRBV29-1 to TRBJ2-5, with 7 bases fitting TRBD2. Looked up from germline, CDR1 is SQVTM and CDR2 is ANQGSEA. Unmatched junction bases numbered 16, after V lost 7 bases and J lost 5 bases. The CDR3 is made up of 15 amino acids. Here the CDR3 DNA reads TGCAGCGCCCCCCCACTAGCGTACCTGTGGGAGACCCAGTACTTC. It encodes CSAPPLAYLWETQYF.

This chain links TRBV27 with TRBJ2-2; D is perhaps TRBD2 (6 bases). Germline CDR1 and CDR2: MNHEY and SMNVEV (reference sequence). CDR3 length equals 19 residues. With 5 bases removed from V and 8 bases from J, the gap between germline ends came to 30 bases. CDR3 protein: CASSPLGGDSVRGPGELFF. The CDR3 bases are TGTGCCAGCAGTCCGTTAGGTGGGGACTCCGTAAGAGGACCGGGGGAGCTGTTTTTT.

The J gene is TRBJ1-2, the V gene TRBV5-6, with D possibly being TRBD1 (5 bases). The CDR3 is made up of 13 amino acids. Germline V CDR1 and CDR2: SGHDT, YYEEEE. Trimming shortened V by 4 bases and J by 0 bases, and 7 bases separated the two germline ends. CDR3 sequence (DNA): TGTGCCAGCAGCGCGACAGCTAACTATGGCTACACCTTC. This translates into CASSATANYGYTF.

V gene TRBV2 combines with J gene TRBJ1-2, with 8 nucleotides matching TRBD1. Germline V CDR1 and CDR2: SNHLY, FYNNEI. The length of the CDR3 is 14 residues. J gave up 4 bases and V 6 bases, and 7 bases lay outside the gene matches. Written as DNA, the CDR3 is TGTGCCAGCAGCTTGGACAGGGAGTCCTATGGCTACACCTTC. It specifies CASSLDRESYGYTF.

The chain joins TRBV18 to TRBJ1-2; a possible D gene is TRBD1 (5 bases). CDR3 length equals 16 residues. V was shortened by 0 bases and J by 3 bases, with 14 bases between the two germline ends. Germline CDR1 KGHSH, CDR2 LQKENI. The CDR3 sequence: CASSPPVGGGDYGYTF. The DNA for the CDR3 is TGTGCCAGCTCACCACCGGTCGGGGGTGGAGACTATGGCTACACCTTC.

The chain is built from TRBV24-1 and TRBJ2-1, with 13 nucleotides matching TRBD2. Germline-derived CDR1 and CDR2 are KGHDR and SFDVKD. J lost 5 bases, V lost 3 bases, and 3 bases had no gene match. This CDR3 contains 16 residues. DNA of the CDR3: TGTGCCACCAGTGATGGTACTAGCGGGAGGGACAATGAGCAGTTCTTC. This encodes CATSDGTSGRDNEQFF.

The V call is TRBV4-1, the J call TRBJ2-1; 9 nucleotides line up with TRBD1. CDR1 and CDR2 from the germline V gene are MGHRA and YSYEKL. Losses at the gene ends were 3 bases for V and 6 bases for J; bases not matched to a gene: 9. This CDR3 region has 16 residues. The CDR3 bases are TGCGCCAGCAGCCACAACAGGGGGCGGGCAAGCAATGAGCAGTTCTTC. Translated, it gives CASSHNRGRASNEQFF.

This chain uses TRBV10-3 with TRBJ2-1, with D tentatively TRBD1 (5 bases). Germline-derived CDR1 and CDR2 are ENHRY and SYGVKD. V lost 0 bases and J 3 bases, leaving 6 bases between the germline ends. The CDR3 extends over 14 amino acids. The CDR3 sequence is CAISESQGYNEQFF. The CDR3 DNA sequence: TGTGCCATCAGTGAGTCCCAGGGCTACAATGAGCAGTTCTTC.

This clone was counted a few times. The CDR3 protein is CASNPTGFTEAFF. The CDR3, as DNA: TGTGCCAGCAACCCGACAGGGTTCACTGAAGCTTTCTTT. The chain couples TRBV7-2 to TRBJ1-1, with TRBD1 matching 7 bases. The V gene's germline CDR1 is SGHTA and CDR2 FQGNSA. Losses at the gene ends were 7 bases for V and 4 bases for J; bases not matched to a gene: 6. The CDR3 runs 13 residues.

The chain carries TRBV6-6 and TRBJ1-3, with D maybe TRBD1 (6 bases). The germline V gene has CDR1 MNHNY and CDR2 SVGAGI (reference sequence). V was pared by 7 bases and J by 0 bases, with 16 bases between. The CDR3 has 16 amino acids. In nucleotides, the CDR3 is TGTGCCAGCACCCCAGGACAGCTCCTCTCTGGAAACACCATATATTTT. It encodes CASTPGQLLSGNTIYF.

The chain has TRBV29-1 and TRBJ2-7, with D maybe TRBD1 (5 bases). Germline values: CDR1 SQVTM, CDR2 ANQGSEA. Deletions cut 5 bases from V and 2 bases from J, with 10 bases between. This CDR3 is 12 amino acids long. The CDR3 here is CSVYGAAYEQYF. CDR3 nucleotides: TGCAGCGTTTATGGGGCTGCCTACGAGCAGTACTTC.

The gene calls are TRBV5-1 and TRBJ1-2, with 8 bases fitting TRBD1. Per germline, CDR1 SGHRS and CDR2 YFSETQ. Trimming at V came to 0 bases and at J to 6 bases, leaving 7 bases not matched to a gene. CDR3 size: 15 residues. CDR3 sequence reads: CASSLEGQGNDGYTF. The CDR3 DNA reads TGCGCCAGCAGCTTGGAAGGACAGGGCAATGATGGCTACACCTTC. Drawing the rest from reference TRBV5-1 and TRBJ1-2, the complete variable domain is KAGVTQTPRYLIKTRGQQVTLSCSPISGHRSVSWYQQTPGQGLQFLFEYFSETQRNKGNFPGRFSGRQFSNSRSEMNVSTLELGDSALYLCASSLEGQGNDGYTFGSGTRLTVV.

This clone showed up just a few times. The V and J genes are TRBV5-1 and TRBJ1-1, with D possibly matching TRBD1 (6 bases). CDR1 and CDR2 from the germline V gene are SGHRS and YFSETQ. The CDR3 sequence is 15 residues long. Trimming removed 0 bases from V and 3 bases from J, with 12 bases in between. CDR3 in amino acids: CASSLDAGVDTEAFF. As DNA, the CDR3 is TGCGCCAGCAGCTTGGACGCAGGGGTGGACACTGAAGCTTTCTTT.

V is TRBV29-1 and J is TRBJ2-7; perhaps TRBD1 as D (5 bases). Trimming stripped 0 bases from V and 6 bases from J, with 15 bases between. Looked up from germline, CDR1 is SQVTM and CDR2 is ANQGSEA. The CDR3 is made up of 14 amino acids. CDR3 in amino acids: CSVEDFETAGEQYF. CDR3 coding DNA: TGCAGCGTTGAAGACTTCGAGACAGCAGGCGAGCAGTACTTC.

This clone was seen once. The V and J genes are TRBV6-6 and TRBJ1-1; the D is unclear. The CDR3 extends over 13 amino acids. CDR1 is MNHNY and CDR2 is SVGAGI in the germline V gene (reference sequence). V was pared by 7 bases and J by 0 bases, with 9 bases between. The CDR3 nucleotides are TGTGCCAGCAAGTTTCACATGAACACTGAAGCTTTCTTT. Translation: CASKFHMNTEAFF.

This chain links TRBV5-1 with TRBJ2-1; 9 positions match TRBD2. CDR3 length: 18 residues. With V trimmed by 0 bases and J by 0 bases, 7 bases remained unmatched. CDR1 is SGHRS and CDR2 is YFSETQ in the germline V gene. DNA for the CDR3: TGCGCCAGCAGCTTGGTTGCGGGAGGGATTAGCTCCTACAATGAGCAGTTCTTC. Its protein is CASSLVAGGISSYNEQFF.

The chain is built from TRBV18 and TRBJ2-5, with D unresolved. The CDR3 has 15 amino acids. CDR1 KGHSH and CDR2 LQKENI come from the germline V gene. Deletions cut 2 bases from V and 2 bases from J, with 12 bases between. The CDR3 coding sequence is TGTGCCAGCTCACCATTTAGAACTGCTCAAGAGACCCAGTACTTC. As protein: CASSPFRTAQETQYF.

CDR3 DNA: TGCGCCAGCAGCTTAATAGGACAGGTCAATTCACCCCTCCACTTT. The encoded protein is CASSLIGQVNSPLHF. The J gene is TRBJ1-6, the V gene TRBV5-1, with TRBD1 matching over 7 bases. CDR1 and CDR2 (germline): SGHRS, YFSETQ. This CDR3 region has 15 residues. V lost 2 bases and J lost 7; bases outside the gene matches: 6.

V and J are TRBV5-4 and TRBJ1-4, with D uncertain. Germline CDR1 SGHNT, CDR2 YYREEE (reference sequence). Trimming took 1 base from V and 5 from J, leaving 9 bases between them. The CDR3 is 14 residues long. DNA of the CDR3: TGTGCCAGCAGCTTGAGGCAGGCGAATGAAAAACTGTTTTTT. Its translation: CASSLRQANEKLFF. Together with reference TRBV5-4 and TRBJ1-4, the CDR3 gives the full variable domain: ETGVTQSPTHLIKTRGQQVTLRCSSQSGHNTVSWYQQALGQGPQFIFQYYREEENGRGNFPPRFSGLQFPNYSSELNVNALELDDSALYLCASSLRQANEKLFFGSGTQLSVL.